The subject of this entry is one T cell receptor beta chain. The antigen is unknown. The sample is drawn from a study of T-cell memory formation after mild COVID-19. Whole-study context: TCR clusters largely stayed donor specific.

The germline V gene encodes CDR1 SEHNR and CDR2 FQNEAQ (reference sequence). The CDR3 consists of 10 residues. With 3 bases removed from V and 10 bases from J, the gap between germline ends came to 4 bases. Using constant-segment primers, 5'RACE produced TCR alpha and TCR beta cDNA libraries carrying sample barcodes and UMIs. TCRdb reprocessed the 5' RACE reads via MiXCR and lists one record per CDR3 protein. The repertoire holds fewer than 200,000 distinct CDR3 sequences, with 20% to 25% as singletons. Study conclusions and caveats: Day 15 to 85 contractors were CD4/CD8 balanced; later expanders leaned CD4+. Pre-infection memory carried some responding clones, suggesting that cross-reactive memory joined.

The receptor comes from an adult woman who had mild COVID-19 (a few samples of this study predate the infection). Cell type and time point are not known. The sample taken for sequencing was PBMCs or a T cell subset sorted from them (not recorded which). The chain employs TRBV7-9 and TRBJ2-1; no firm D call. The CDR3 coding sequence is TGTGCCAGCAGCTTCATAGAGCAGTTCTTC. Translation: CASSFIEQFF. The full variable domain, rest sourced from reference TRBV7-9 and TRBJ2-1, is DTGVSQNPRHKITKRGQNVTFRCDPISEHNRLYWYRQTLGQGPEFLTYFQNEAQLEKSRLLSDRFSAERPKGSFSTLEIQRTEQGDSAMYLCASSFIEQFFGPGTRLTVL.